Presented here are 9 T cell receptor beta chains from one specimen sequenced in a study of T cells in Graves' hyperthyroidism and ophthalmopathy. It was RNA transcripts that yielded the amplified TCR beta CDR3 regions. When the TCR CDR3 underwent first-round RT-PCR, the HTBI primer set was used. Via MiXCR, TCRdb re-called the multiplex PCR reads, giving one row per CDR3 protein. The sample consists of 300,000 to 450,000 distinct CDR3 sequences, approximately 25% of them appearing once. The sequenced material came from blood. These receptors were taken from a man aged 50 or older with Graves' hyperthyroidism.

The J gene is TRBJ2-6, the V gene TRBV19; D is undetermined. Trimming cost V 5 bases and J 0 bases, with 17 bases left between them. CDR3 length equals 18 residues. The germline gives CDR1 LNHDA, CDR2 SQIVND (reference sequence). DNA for the CDR3: TGTGCCAGTAGTTCCCGGGTGCCAGCTAACTCTGGGGCCAACGTCCTGACTTTC. Its protein product is CASSSRVPANSGANVLTF. The full variable domain, with the rest looked up from reference TRBV19 and TRBJ2-6, is DGGITQSPKYLFRKEGQNVTLSCEQNLNHDAMYWYRQDPGQGLRLIYYSQIVNDFQKGDIAEGYSVSREKKESFPLTVTSAQKNPTAFYLCASSSRVPANSGANVLTFGAGSRLTVL.

This clonotype was observed a few times. The V and J genes are TRBV12-3 or TRBV12-4 and TRBJ2-2; a weak D match, TRBD1 (6 bases). V was shortened by 7 bases and J by 1 base, with 13 bases between the two germline ends. CDR3 length: 15 amino acids. CDR3 protein: CASNLQGLNTGELFF. CDR3 DNA: TGTGCCAGCAACCTACAGGGATTGAACACCGGGGAGCTGTTTTTT.

The chain recombines TRBV7-2 with TRBJ2-7, with 11 bases matching TRBD1. J lost 7 bases, V lost 5 bases, and 10 bases had no gene match. This CDR3 is 15 amino acids long. The V gene's germline CDR1 is SGHTA and CDR2 FQGNSA. CDR3 in DNA: TGTGCCAGCAGCCAAGCGGGGGGACAGGGGGTTGAGCAGTACTTC. Translating it yields CASSQAGGQGVEQYF. The full variable domain, completed using reference TRBV7-2 and TRBJ2-7, is GAGVSQSPSNKVTEKGKDVELRCDPISGHTALYWYRQSLGQGLEFLIYFQGNSAPDKSGLPSDRFSAERTGGSVSTLTIQRTQQEDSAVYLCASSQAGGQGVEQYFGPGTRLTVT.

This clonotype occurred a few times. The chain is built from TRBV7-9 and TRBJ1-1; TRBD1 is a possible D gene (5 bases). The CDR3 contains 14 residues. Looked up from germline, CDR1 is SEHNR and CDR2 is FQNEAQ (reference sequence). Trimming cost V 5 bases and J 0 bases, with 10 bases left between them. CDR3 loop: CASSPQQVNTEAFF. Here the CDR3 DNA reads TGTGCCAGCAGCCCACAACAGGTGAACACTGAAGCTTTCTTT.

This clonotype was counted many times. The V gene is TRBV3-1, the J gene TRBJ1-1, with D uncertain. The germline V gene has CDR1 LGHDT and CDR2 YNNKEL (reference sequence). V was shortened by 2 bases and J by 8 bases, with 12 bases between the two germline ends. This CDR3 has 13 amino acids. CDR3 protein: CASSQISGREAFF. The CDR3 DNA sequence: TGTGCCAGCAGCCAAATCTCGGGAAGGGAAGCTTTCTTT.

This chain connects TRBV29-1 to TRBJ1-2; a weak D match, TRBD1 (5 bases). The germline CDR1 and CDR2 sequences are SQVTM and ANQGSEA. CDR3 length: 14 amino acids. Trimming left V 2 bases short and J 4 bases short, with 14 bases between. The CDR3 region is CSVEMPGTAYGYTF. The CDR3 DNA reads as TGCAGCGTTGAAATGCCAGGGACGGCCTATGGCTACACCTTC.

This clonotype was seen ten or more times. The chain employs TRBV2 and TRBJ2-7; a weak D match, TRBD1 (6 bases). Between the trimmed V and J ends, which lost 6 bases and 1 base, there was a span of 19 bases. This CDR3 spans 16 amino acids. CDR1 SNHLY and CDR2 FYNNEI come from the germline V gene. DNA of the CDR3: TGTGCCAGCAGCCCCAGGGGAGCCCTAAGATCCTACGAGCAGTACTTC. As protein: CASSPRGALRSYEQYF.

There are many counts of this clonotype. The rearrangement uses TRBV12-3 or TRBV12-4 and TRBJ1-1; TRBD1 might be the D (6 bases). V was pared by 5 bases and J by 4 bases, with 17 bases between. The CDR3 sequence is 15 residues long. CDR3 in DNA: TGTGCCAGCAGTCCCTCTCGTACAGGGCTCACTGAAGCTTTCTTT. This encodes CASSPSRTGLTEAFF.

The chain uses TRBV15 and TRBJ2-5, with a tentative D call TRBD2 (6 bases). Trimming pared 3 bases from V and 1 base from J, leaving 21 bases between. The CDR3 is 18 residues long. The germline V gene encodes CDR1 LNHNV and CDR2 YYDKDF (reference sequence). CDR3 DNA: TGTGCCACCAGCAGGAAGCCCAACTACGGAGGGCCCCAAGAGACCCAGTACTTC. It codes for CATSRKPNYGGPQETQYF. The whole variable domain, filled in from reference TRBV15 and TRBJ2-5, reads DAMVIQNPRYQVTQFGKPVTLSCSQTLNHNVMYWYQQKSSQAPKLLFHYYDKDFNNEADTPDNFQSRRPNTSFCFLDIRSPGLGDTAMYLCATSRKPNYGGPQETQYFGPGTRLLVL.